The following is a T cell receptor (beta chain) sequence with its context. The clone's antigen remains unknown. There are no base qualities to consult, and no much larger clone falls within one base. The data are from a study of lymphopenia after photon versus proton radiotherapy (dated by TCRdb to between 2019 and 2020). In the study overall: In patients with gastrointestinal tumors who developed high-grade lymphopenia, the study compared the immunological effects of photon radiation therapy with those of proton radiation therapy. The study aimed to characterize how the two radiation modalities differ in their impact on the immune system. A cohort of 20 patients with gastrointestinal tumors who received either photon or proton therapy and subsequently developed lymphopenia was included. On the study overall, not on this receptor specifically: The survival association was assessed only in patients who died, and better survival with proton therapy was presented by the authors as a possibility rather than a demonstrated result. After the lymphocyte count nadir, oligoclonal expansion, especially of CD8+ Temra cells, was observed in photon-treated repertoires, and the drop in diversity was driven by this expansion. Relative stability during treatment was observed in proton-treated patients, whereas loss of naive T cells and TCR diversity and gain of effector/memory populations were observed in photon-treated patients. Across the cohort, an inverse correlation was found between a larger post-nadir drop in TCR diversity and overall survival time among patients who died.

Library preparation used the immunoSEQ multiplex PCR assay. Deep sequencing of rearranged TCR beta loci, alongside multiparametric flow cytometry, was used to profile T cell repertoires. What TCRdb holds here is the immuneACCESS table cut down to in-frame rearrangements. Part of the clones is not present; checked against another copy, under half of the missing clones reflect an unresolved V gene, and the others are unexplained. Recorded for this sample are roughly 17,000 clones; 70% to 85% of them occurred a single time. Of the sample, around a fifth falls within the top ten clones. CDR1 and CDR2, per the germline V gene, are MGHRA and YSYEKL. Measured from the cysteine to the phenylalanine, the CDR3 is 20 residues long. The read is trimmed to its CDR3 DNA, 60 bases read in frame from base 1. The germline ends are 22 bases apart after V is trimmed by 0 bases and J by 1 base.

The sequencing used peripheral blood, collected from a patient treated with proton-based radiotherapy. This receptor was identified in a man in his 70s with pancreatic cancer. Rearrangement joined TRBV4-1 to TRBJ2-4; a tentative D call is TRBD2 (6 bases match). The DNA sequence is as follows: TGCGCCAGCAGCCAAGATCCTGGCGGGATCGTGGGAAGGGCCAAAAACATTCAGTACTTC. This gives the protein CASSQDPGGIVGRAKNIQYF.